This TCR beta chain was captured in a study of T-cell reconstitution after alpha-beta-depleted transplantation in children. Findings and limits, study-wide: Diversity of TCRbeta at day 60 was high in some patients, arising from surviving recipient T cells and thymic progenitors. Several hundred rapidly expanded clones from non-depleted graft cells reportedly supplied alpha-beta T cells about two months post-transplant. A year had passed since transplant, and T-cell counts and diversity by then came mostly from newly produced T cells.

Unique molecular identifiers tagged the TCRbeta library. One entry per CDR3 protein results from TCRdb running MiXCR on the PCR reads. The repertoire includes fewer than 550,000 distinct CDR3 sequences, about 10% of them detected once, and 12% to 15% sits in the top ten. CDR3 length equals 12 residues. V lost 3 bases, J lost 8 bases, and 10 bases lay in between. CDR1 is WNHNN, CDR2 SYGVQD, per germline (reference sequence). On this clonotype itself: Its cognate antigen is unknown.

The V call is TRBV10-1, the J call TRBJ1-1, with D tentatively TRBD1 (5 bases). This sequence was found in a female patient aged 2-15 years who had a stem cell transplant for aplastic anemia, so the T cells may come from the graft donor. The input for sequencing was PBMCs, mostly from graft donor cells, taken 180 days after TCRalphabeta/CD19-depleted stem cell transplant. The CDR3, as DNA: TGCGCCAGCAGTGAAGAGGGGTTGGAAGCTTTCTTT. This encodes CASSEEGLEAFF.